This TCR beta chain was sequenced in a study of early T cells in non-severe SARS-CoV-2 infection (dated by TCRdb to the early 2020s). Regarding the study in general: Bulk RNA from unsorted whole blood was used for TCR sequencing, so alpha and beta chains could not be paired. Summary of the overall study and its limitations: VDJdb matching was skewed toward anti-spike CD8 responses, so virus-specific expansions were likely underestimated and private and CD4 specificities were missed.

As regards this clonotype: This clone's antigen is unknown. No much larger clone exists at a distance of one base, and base qualities are not known.

Preparation of the library involved 5' RACE. For sequencing, a NextSeq 500 was employed. Unique molecular identifiers were attached to individual cDNA molecules in the TCR library protocol so that sequencing error and PCR bias could be corrected. Both TCR alpha and beta chains were sequenced, and tight co-correlation was observed between alpha and beta sequence abundances in each sample. The paper's processing steps were these. Decombinator V4 was used to perform V gene, J gene and CDR3 annotation of TCR sequences. Expanded TCRs were defined as changing significantly between any two time points under a Poisson model with p below 0.0001. TCR abundances were normalised to the total number of TCRs sequenced per sample and were expressed as counts per million. TRAV1-2 paired with TRAJ12, TRAJ20 or TRAJ33 defined MAIT TCRs, while TRAV10 paired with TRAJ18 defined iNKT TCRs. VDJdb, accessed 1 November 2021, was searched for CMV, EBV and SARS-CoV-2 annotated TCRs, excluding TCRs annotated for multiple antigens. TCRdb reprocessed the public reads (quality trimming at Q25 with fastp, clone calling with MiXCR) and kept in-frame beta chains. When rows share a CDR3 protein, they turn into one entry using the most common DNA and genes. TCRdb assigned the V and J calls; the authors' analysis was not used. The sample table lists some 60,000 distinct CDR3 sequences, about 8.9% of them with a count of one. Around 17% of the sample is taken by the ten largest.

Set within a cohort of healthcare workers in London, UK, this nested case-control study involved weekly PCR testing of nasopharyngeal swabs along with blood sampling. Healthcare workers were enrolled in the week of the UK lockdown, from 23 to 31 March 2020, and were followed every week for up to roughly 16 weeks. The junction shows trimming of 0 bases on V and 0 bases on J, plus 8 bases between the germline ends. Looking up the germline V gene (reference sequence) yields CDR1 LGHDT and CDR2 YNNKEL. CDR3 length: 16 amino acids, cysteine to phenylalanine. Just CDR3 DNA is preserved here, 48 bases in frame from base 1.

Sequencing was carried out using whole blood. The chain is made from TRBV3-1 and TRBJ2-2; no D gene is confidently identified. This sequence originates from an adult who was a healthcare worker with PCR-confirmed SARS-CoV-2 infection or an uninfected control (not recorded which). The CDR3 corresponds to CASSQDSTANTGELFF. The DNA reads TGTGCCAGCAGCCAAGATTCCACCGCGAACACCGGGGAGCTGTTTTTT. The variable domain in full, with residues beyond the CDR3 obtained from the reference TRBV3-1 and TRBJ2-2 genes, is DTAVSQTPKYLVTQMGNDKSIKCEQNLGHDTMYWYKQDSKKFLKIMFSYNNKELIINETVPNRFSPKSPDKAHLNLHINSLELGDSAVYFCASSQDSTANTGELFFGEGSRLTVL.